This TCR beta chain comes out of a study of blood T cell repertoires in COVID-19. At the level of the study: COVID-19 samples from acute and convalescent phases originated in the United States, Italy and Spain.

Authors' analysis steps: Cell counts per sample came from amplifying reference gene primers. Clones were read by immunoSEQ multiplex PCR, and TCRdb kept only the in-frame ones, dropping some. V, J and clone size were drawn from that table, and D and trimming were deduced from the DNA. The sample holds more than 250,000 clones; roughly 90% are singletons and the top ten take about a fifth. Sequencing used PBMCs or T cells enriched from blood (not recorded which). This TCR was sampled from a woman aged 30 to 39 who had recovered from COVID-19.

This CDR3 is CASSTRRSGLAGTRRTDTQYF. The CDR3 DNA follows: TGTGCCAGTAGTACCCGACGGTCGGGACTAGCGGGAACGCGAAGGACAGATACGCAGTATTTT. The V gene is TRBV19, the J gene TRBJ2-3; 13 bases align to TRBD2. Germline trimming cut 4 bases from V and 3 bases from J; bases unmatched to any gene: 19. The CDR3 has 21 residues. Germline V gene data show CDR1 as LNHDA and CDR2 as SQIVND (reference sequence). Variable domain in full (rest from reference TRBV19 and TRBJ2-3): DGGITQSPKYLFRKEGQNVTLSCEQNLNHDAMYWYRQDPGQGLRLIYYSQIVNDFQKGDIAEGYSVSREKKESFPLTVTSAQKNPTAFYLCASSTRRSGLAGTRRTDTQYFGPGTRLTVL.